This TCR gamma chain appears in the sequencing data of a study of Vδ1+ human thymocytes. The template was reverse-transcribed extracted RNA. Pooled V-gene forward primers with one constant-region reverse primer generated the CDR3 amplicons by multiplex PCR. TCRdb re-called the multiplex PCR reads using CATT. In the table there are 25,000 to 35,000 gamma-chain clones, over 15% of which are singletons. The table lists this clone with a few counts. Its target is not known. Alphabeta T cells were depleted, then CD3+ Vdelta1+ Vdelta2- thymocytes were FACS-sorted. The V gene's germline CDR1 is EGSNGY and CDR2 YDSYNSKV. V lost 4 bases and J lost 10; bases outside the gene matches: 10. This CDR3 comprises 12 residues. General study findings and limits: Bulk data may be misread because of unexpected Vdelta2 sequences. Unlike peripheral blood Vdelta1+ controls, thymic delta-chain sequences included approximately 21% Vdelta2 and few Vdelta3. In the thymus, TRG and TRD repertoires looked highly polyclonal with Gaussian CDR3 lengths.

The receptor's source is a boy less than two years old who had congenital heart surgery. This chain uses TRGV2 with TRGJ1 or TRGJ2. Sequencing was done on a sample of Vdelta1+ gamma-delta thymocytes from the thymus. As for subset: FACS-sorted CD3+ TCRalphabeta- TCRVdelta1+ TCRVdelta2- thymocytes. The CDR3, as DNA: TGTGCCACCTGGGATTCCTCGAGGAAGAAACTCTTT. Its translation: CATWDSSRKKLF.